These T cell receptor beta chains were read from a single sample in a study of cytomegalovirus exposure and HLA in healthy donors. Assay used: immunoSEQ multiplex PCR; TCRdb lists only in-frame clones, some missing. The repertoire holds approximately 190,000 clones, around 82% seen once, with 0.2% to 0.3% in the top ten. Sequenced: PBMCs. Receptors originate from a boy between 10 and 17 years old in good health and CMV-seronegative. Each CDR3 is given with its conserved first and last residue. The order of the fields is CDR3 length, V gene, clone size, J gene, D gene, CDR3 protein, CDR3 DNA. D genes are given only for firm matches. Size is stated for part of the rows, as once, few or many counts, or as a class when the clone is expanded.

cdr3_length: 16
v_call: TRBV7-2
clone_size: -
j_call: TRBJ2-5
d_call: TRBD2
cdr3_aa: CASSLAISGGQETQYF
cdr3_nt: TGTGCCAGCAGCTTAGCGATTAGCGGGGGGCAAGAGACCCAGTACTTC

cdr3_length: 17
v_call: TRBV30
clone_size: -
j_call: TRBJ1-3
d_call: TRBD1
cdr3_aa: CAWSVVGGRQPGNTIYF
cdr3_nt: TGTGCCTGGAGTGTAGTAGGGGGCCGGCAGCCTGGGAACACCATATATTTT

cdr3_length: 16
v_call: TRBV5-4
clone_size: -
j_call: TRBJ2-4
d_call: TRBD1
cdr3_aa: CASSLGQGNAKNIQYF
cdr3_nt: TGTGCCAGCAGCTTGGGACAGGGGAATGCCAAAAACATTCAGTACTTC

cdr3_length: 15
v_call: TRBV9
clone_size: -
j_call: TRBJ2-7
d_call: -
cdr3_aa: CASSVDVNQGSEQYF
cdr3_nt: TGTGCCAGCAGCGTAGACGTAAACCAGGGGAGCGAGCAGTACTTC

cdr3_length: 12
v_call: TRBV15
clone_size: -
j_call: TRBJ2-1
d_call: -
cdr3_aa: CATSSYGNEQFF
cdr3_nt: TGTGCCACCAGCAGCTACGGCAATGAGCAGTTCTTC

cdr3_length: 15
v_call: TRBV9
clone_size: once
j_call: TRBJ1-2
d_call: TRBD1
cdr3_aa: CASSYGTGGEDGYTF
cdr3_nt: TGTGCCAGCAGCTACGGGACAGGGGGCGAAGATGGCTACACCTTC

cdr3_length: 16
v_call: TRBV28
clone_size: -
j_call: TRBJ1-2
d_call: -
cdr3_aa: CASSLALRQPSYGYTF
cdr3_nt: TGTGCCAGCAGTTTAGCACTTCGTCAACCGAGCTATGGCTACACCTTC

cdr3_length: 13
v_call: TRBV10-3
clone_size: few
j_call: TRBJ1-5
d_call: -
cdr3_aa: CAISEDRSQPQHF
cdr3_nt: TGTGCCATCAGTGAGGACAGAAGTCAGCCCCAGCATTTT

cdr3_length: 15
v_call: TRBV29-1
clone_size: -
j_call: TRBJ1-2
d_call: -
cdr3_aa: CSVEEGMGRSAGYTF
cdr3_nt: TGCAGCGTTGAAGAAGGCATGGGGAGGAGCGCTGGCTACACCTTC

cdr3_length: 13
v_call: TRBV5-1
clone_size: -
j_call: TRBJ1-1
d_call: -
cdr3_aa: CASSETVNTEAFF
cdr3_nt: TGCGCCAGCAGCGAGACAGTGAACACTGAAGCTTTCTTT

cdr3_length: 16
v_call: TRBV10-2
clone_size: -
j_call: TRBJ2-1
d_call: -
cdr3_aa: CASSDLGSGAYNEQFF
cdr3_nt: TGCGCCAGCAGTGACCTGGGTAGCGGTGCCTACAATGAGCAGTTCTTC

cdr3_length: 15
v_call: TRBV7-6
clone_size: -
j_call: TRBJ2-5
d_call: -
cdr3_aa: CASSFGREWEETQYF
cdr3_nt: TGTGCCAGCAGCTTCGGTCGGGAGTGGGAAGAGACCCAGTACTTC

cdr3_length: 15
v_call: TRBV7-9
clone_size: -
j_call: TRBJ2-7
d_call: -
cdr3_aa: CASSLGADGTYEQYF
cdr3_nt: TGTGCCAGCAGCTTGGGCGCTGACGGAACCTACGAGCAGTACTTC

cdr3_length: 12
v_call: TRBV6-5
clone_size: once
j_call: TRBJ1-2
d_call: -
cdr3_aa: CASMIGPGNYTF
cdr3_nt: TGTGCCAGCATGATCGGACCGGGGAACTACACCTTC

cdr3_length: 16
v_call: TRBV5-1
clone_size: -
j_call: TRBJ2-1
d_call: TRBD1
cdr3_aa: CASSLGDRGWNNEQFF
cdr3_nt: TGCGCCAGCAGCTTGGGGGACAGGGGCTGGAACAATGAGCAGTTCTTC

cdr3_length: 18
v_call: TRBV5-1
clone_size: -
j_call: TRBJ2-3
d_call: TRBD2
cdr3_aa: CASSLIGVSGDRTDTQYF
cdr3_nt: TGCGCCAGCAGCCTGATAGGGGTAAGCGGGGACCGCACAGATACGCAGTATTTT

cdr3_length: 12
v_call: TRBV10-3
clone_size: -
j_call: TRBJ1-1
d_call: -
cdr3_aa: CASSYRGAEAFF
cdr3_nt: TGTGCCAGCAGTTACCGGGGGGCTGAAGCTTTCTTT

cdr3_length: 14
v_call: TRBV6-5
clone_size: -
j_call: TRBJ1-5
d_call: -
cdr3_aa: CASRDTYSNQPQHF
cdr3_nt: TGTGCCAGCAGAGACACTTATAGCAATCAGCCCCAGCATTTT

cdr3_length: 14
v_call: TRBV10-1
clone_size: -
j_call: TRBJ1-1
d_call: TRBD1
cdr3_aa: CASTPDRGGTEAFF
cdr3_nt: TGCGCCAGCACCCCGGACAGGGGAGGCACTGAAGCTTTCTTT

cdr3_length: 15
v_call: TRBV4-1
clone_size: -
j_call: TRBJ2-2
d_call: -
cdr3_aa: CASSRMRANTGELFF
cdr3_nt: TGCGCCAGCAGCCGCATGCGCGCGAACACCGGGGAGCTGTTTTTT

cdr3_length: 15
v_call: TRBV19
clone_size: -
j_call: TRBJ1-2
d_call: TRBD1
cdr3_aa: CASKEGTADNYGYTF
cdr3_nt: TGTGCCAGTAAAGAGGGGACAGCTGATAACTATGGCTACACCTTC

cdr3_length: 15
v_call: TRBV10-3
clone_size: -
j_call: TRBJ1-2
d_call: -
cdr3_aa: CAISPTGTRNYGYTF
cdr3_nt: TGTGCCATCAGCCCAACCGGGACACGGAACTATGGCTACACCTTC

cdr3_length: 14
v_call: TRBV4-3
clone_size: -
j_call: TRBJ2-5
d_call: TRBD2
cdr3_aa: CASSQGTSGETQYF
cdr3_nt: TGCGCCAGCAGCCAAGGGACTAGCGGGGAGACCCAGTACTTC

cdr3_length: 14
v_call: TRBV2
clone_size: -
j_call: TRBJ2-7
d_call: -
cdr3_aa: CASSRGRGGYEQYF
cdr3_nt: TGTGCCAGCAGTAGAGGCAGGGGTGGGTACGAGCAGTACTTC

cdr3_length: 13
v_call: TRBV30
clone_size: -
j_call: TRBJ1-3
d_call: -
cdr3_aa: CAWSGQTGNTIYF
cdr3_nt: TGTGCCTGGAGTGGACAAACTGGAAACACCATATATTTT

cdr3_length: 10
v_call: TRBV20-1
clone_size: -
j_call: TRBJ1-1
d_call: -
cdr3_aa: CSGTQGEAFF
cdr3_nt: TGCAGTGGGACGCAGGGCGAAGCTTTCTTT

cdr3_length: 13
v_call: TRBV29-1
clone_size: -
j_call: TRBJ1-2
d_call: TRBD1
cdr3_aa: CSVNSRTGDGYTF
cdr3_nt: TGCAGCGTTAATTCGAGGACAGGGGACGGCTACACCTTC

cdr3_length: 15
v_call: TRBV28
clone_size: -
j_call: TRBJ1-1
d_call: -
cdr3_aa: CASSLWGEANTEAFF
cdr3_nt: TGTGCCAGCAGTTTATGGGGGGAGGCGAACACTGAAGCTTTCTTT

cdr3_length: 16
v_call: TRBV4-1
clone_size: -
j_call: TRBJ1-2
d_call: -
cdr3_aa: CASSQVLAGRNYGYTF
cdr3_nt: TGCGCCAGCAGCCAAGTCTTAGCAGGGCGTAACTATGGCTACACCTTC

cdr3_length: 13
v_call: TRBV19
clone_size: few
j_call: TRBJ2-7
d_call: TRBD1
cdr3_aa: CASSMAGGNEQYF
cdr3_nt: TGTGCCAGTAGTATGGCAGGGGGCAACGAGCAGTACTTC

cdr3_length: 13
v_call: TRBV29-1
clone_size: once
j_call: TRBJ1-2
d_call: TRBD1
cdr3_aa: CSVVGQGHYGYTF
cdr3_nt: TGCAGCGTTGTTGGACAGGGCCATTATGGCTACACCTTC

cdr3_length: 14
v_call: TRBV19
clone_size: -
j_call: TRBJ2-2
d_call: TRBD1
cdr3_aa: CATRTGWSTGELFF
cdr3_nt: TGTGCCACTAGGACAGGATGGTCCACCGGGGAGCTGTTTTTT

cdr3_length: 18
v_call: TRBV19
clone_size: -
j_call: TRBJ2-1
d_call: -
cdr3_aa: CASSTHMTGPFTYNEQFF
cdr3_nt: TGTGCCAGTAGTACCCACATGACGGGTCCATTTACCTACAATGAGCAGTTCTTC

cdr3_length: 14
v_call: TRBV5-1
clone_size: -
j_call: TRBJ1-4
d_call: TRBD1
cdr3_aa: CASSLGQGDEKLFF
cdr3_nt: TGCGCCAGCAGCTTGGGACAGGGCGACGAAAAACTGTTTTTT

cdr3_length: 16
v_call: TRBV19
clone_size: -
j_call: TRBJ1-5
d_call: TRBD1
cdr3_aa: CASLPRDRGDNQPQHF
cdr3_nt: TGTGCCAGTCTACCCCGGGACAGGGGAGACAATCAGCCCCAGCATTTT

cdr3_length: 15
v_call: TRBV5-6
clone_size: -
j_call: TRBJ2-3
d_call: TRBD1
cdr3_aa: CASSNRDSSTDTQYF
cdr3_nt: TGTGCCAGCAGCAACCGGGACAGTAGCACAGATACGCAGTATTTT

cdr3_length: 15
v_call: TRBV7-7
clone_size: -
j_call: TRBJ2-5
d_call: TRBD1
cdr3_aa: CASSVDRGHQETQYF
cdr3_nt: TGTGCTAGCAGCGTGGACAGGGGGCACCAAGAGACCCAGTACTTC

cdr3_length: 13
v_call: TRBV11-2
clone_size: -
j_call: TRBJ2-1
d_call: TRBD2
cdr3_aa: CASSLTAGGEQFF
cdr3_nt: TGTGCCAGCAGCTTAACGGCGGGGGGTGAGCAGTTCTTC

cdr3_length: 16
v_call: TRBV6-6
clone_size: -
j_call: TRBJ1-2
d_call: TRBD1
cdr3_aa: CASSLNAGTGGSGYTF
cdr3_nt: TGTGCCAGCAGTCTAAATGCCGGGACAGGGGGCTCTGGCTACACCTTC

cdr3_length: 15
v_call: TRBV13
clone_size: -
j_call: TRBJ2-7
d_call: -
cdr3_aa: CASSSGRRGSYEQYF
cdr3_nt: TGTGCCAGCAGCTCTGGACGGAGGGGCTCCTACGAGCAGTACTTC

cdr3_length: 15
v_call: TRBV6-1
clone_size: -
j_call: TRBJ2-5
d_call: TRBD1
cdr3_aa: CASSVGRDRGREQYF
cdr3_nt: TGTGCCAGCAGTGTCGGCCGGGACAGGGGAAGAGAGCAGTACTTC

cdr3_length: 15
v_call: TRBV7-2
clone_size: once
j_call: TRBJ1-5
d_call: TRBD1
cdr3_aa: CASSFSTGVNQPQHF
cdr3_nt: TGTGCCAGCAGCTTCTCTACAGGGGTTAATCAGCCCCAGCATTTT

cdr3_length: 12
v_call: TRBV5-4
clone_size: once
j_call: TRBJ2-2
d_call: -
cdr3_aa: CASSLITGELFF
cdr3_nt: TGTGCCAGCAGCCTAATCACCGGGGAGCTGTTTTTT

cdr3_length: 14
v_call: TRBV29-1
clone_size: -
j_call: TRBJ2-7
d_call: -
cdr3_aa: CSVEVEGILYEQYF
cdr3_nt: TGCAGCGTTGAAGTGGAGGGTATACTCTACGAGCAGTACTTC

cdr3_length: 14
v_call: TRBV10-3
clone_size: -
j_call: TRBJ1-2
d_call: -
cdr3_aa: CAITLDIAGNGYTF
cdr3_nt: TGTGCCATCACCCTGGACATTGCAGGGAATGGCTACACCTTC

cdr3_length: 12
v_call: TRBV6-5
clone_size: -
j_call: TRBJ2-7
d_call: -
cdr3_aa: CASSYSSGEQYF
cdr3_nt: TGTGCCAGCAGTTACTCGTCAGGGGAGCAGTACTTC

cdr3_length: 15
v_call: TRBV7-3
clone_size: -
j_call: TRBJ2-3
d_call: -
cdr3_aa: CASSLGRVSTDTQYF
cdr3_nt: TGTGCCAGCAGCTTAGGCCGTGTTAGCACAGATACGCAGTATTTT

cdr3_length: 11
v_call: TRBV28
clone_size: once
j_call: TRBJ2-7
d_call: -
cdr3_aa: CASRSQYEQYF
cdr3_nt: TGTGCCAGCAGGTCCCAGTACGAGCAGTACTTC

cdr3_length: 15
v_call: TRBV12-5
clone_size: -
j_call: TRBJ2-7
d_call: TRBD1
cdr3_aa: CASARDRVQTYEQYF
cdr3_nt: TGTGCTAGTGCCCGGGACAGGGTCCAAACCTACGAGCAGTACTTC

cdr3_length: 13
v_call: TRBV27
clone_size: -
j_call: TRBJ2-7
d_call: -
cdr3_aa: CASSFRLLNEQYF
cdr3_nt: TGTGCCAGCAGTTTCAGGCTCCTTAACGAGCAGTACTTC

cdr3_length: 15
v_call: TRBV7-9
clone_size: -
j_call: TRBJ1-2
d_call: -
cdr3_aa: CASSSSQGFAPGYTF
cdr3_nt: TGTGCCAGCAGCTCGTCACAGGGATTCGCCCCGGGCTACACCTTC

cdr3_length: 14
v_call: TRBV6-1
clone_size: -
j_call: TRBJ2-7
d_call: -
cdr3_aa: CASSERGNRNEQYF
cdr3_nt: TGTGCCAGCAGTGAAAGGGGGAATCGGAACGAGCAGTACTTC

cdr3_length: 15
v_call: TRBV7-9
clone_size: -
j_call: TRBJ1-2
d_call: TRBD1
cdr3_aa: CASSPHGDRVYGYTF
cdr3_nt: TGTGCCAGCAGCCCGCACGGGGACAGGGTTTATGGCTACACCTTC

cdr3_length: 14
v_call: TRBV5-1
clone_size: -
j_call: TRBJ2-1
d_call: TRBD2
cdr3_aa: CASSHGLALNEQFF
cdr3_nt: TGCGCCAGCAGCCACGGACTAGCGCTAAATGAGCAGTTCTTC